These 25 T cell receptor beta chains share one sample of origin, sequenced in a study of shared clonotypes between healthy human individuals (dated by TCRdb to the early 2020s). Library preparation employed the immunoSEQ multiplex PCR assay. The immuneACCESS repertoire file appears here via TCRdb, limited to in-frame rearrangements. These files lack a portion of the clones; in checked studies, under half of the deficit traces to unresolved V genes, and the cause of the others is not known. Here the sample has a few million clones; approximately 95% occur a single time. The ten largest clones add up to 0.35% to 0.45% of the sample. Sequencing was performed on naive CD4+ T cells from PBMCs. The cell subset or site label, as the study defines it: CD45RA+ positively selected. The receptors stem from a young man in good health. Some clones in this sample may be carry-over from other donors' samples.

The V and J genes are TRBV4-1 and TRBJ2-5, with D hard to call. V was trimmed by 2 bases and J by 5 bases, leaving 9 bases between them. This CDR3 spans 13 amino acids. Germline V CDR1 and CDR2: MGHRA, YSYEKL. CDR3: CASSQSPEETQYF. The CDR3 nucleotides read TGCGCCAGCAGCCAAAGTCCGGAGGAGACCCAGTACTTC.

Only a few counts were recorded for this clone. The germline gene is not matched at one end of the junction; a read error may be the cause. The rearrangement links TRBV25-1 to TRBJ2-7, with unresolved D. This CDR3 is built from 14 residues. CDR1 and CDR2 from the germline V gene are MGHDK and SYGVNS. The CDR3 bases are TGTGCCAGCTGTGAGGACGGCAGTCTCTACGAGCAGTACTTC. Translated, it gives CASCEDGSLYEQYF.

CDR3 sequence: CASSYSFRDQPQHF. CDR3 nucleotides: TGTGCCAGCAGTTACTCGTTCCGAGATCAGCCCCAGCATTTT. V gene TRBV6-6 combines with J gene TRBJ1-5; no clear D gene. Germline CDR1 reads MNHNY; CDR2 reads SVGAGI (reference sequence). The CDR3 consists of 14 residues. Deletions cut 0 bases from V and 5 bases from J, with 8 bases between.

The V gene is TRBV5-1, the J gene TRBJ1-4; D remains ambiguous. The V gene's germline CDR1 is SGHRS and CDR2 YFSETQ. V was pared by 0 bases and J by 6 bases, with 9 bases between. The CDR3 covers 14 residues. This CDR3 reads CASSLAGMDEKLFF. DNA for the CDR3: TGCGCCAGCAGCTTGGCGGGGATGGATGAAAAACTGTTTTTT.

The genes are TRBV28 and TRBJ2-5; D may be TRBD2 (5 bases). V was cut by 6 bases and J by 5 bases, with 10 bases left in between. Looked up from germline, CDR1 is MDHEN and CDR2 is SYDVKM. The CDR3 sequence is 12 residues long. CDR3 amino acids: CASSRKRETQYF. The CDR3 coding sequence is TGTGCCAGCAGCCGTAAGCGGGAGACCCAGTACTTC.

The rearrangement uses TRBV19 and TRBJ2-7; TRBD2 matches 10 bases. J lost 2 bases, V lost 5 bases, and 9 bases had no gene match. This CDR3 is 16 amino acids long. Germline CDR1 reads LNHDA; CDR2 reads SQIVND (reference sequence). The CDR3: CASSDSRTSGTYEQYF. In nucleotides, the CDR3 is TGTGCCAGTAGTGACTCTAGGACTAGCGGCACCTACGAGCAGTACTTC.

The V gene is TRBV5-1, the J gene TRBJ1-1, with D perhaps matching TRBD1 (6 bases). Trimming shortened V by 4 bases and J by 7 bases, and 17 bases separated the two germline ends. Germline V lookup: CDR1 SGHRS, CDR2 YFSETQ. The CDR3 loop spans 14 amino acids. Here the CDR3 DNA reads TGCGCCAGCAGCCCGGGAGGGGGGCAGGGTGAAGCTTTCTTT. Encoded protein: CASSPGGGQGEAFF. Together with reference TRBV5-1 and TRBJ1-1, the CDR3 gives the full variable domain: KAGVTQTPRYLIKTRGQQVTLSCSPISGHRSVSWYQQTPGQGLQFLFEYFSETQRNKGNFPGRFSGRQFSNSRSEMNVSTLELGDSALYLCASSPGGGQGEAFFGQGTRLTVV.

The CDR3 coding sequence is TGTGCCAGCTCACCCGCCACCGATCGAGAGCAGTTCTTC. This codes for CASSPATDREQFF. This chain joins TRBV18 and TRBJ2-1; D is ambiguous. V lost 3 bases and J lost 10, with 13 bases in between. The CDR3 has 13 amino acids. Germline V lookup: CDR1 KGHSH, CDR2 LQKENI.

This chain connects TRBV2 to TRBJ1-1, with a possible D match to TRBD1 (5 bases). The V and J ends lost 6 bases and 6 bases respectively, with 14 bases between them. This CDR3 has 13 amino acids. CDR1 and CDR2 from the germline V gene are SNHLY and FYNNEI. The CDR3 spells CASRPRGLAEAFF. CDR3 DNA sequence: TGTGCCAGCAGGCCAAGGGGCTTGGCTGAAGCTTTCTTT.

The chain uses TRBV7-3 and TRBJ1-1; 12 bases align to TRBD1. V dropped 5 bases and J dropped 5; count of bases not matched to a gene: 6. This CDR3 has 15 amino acids. Per the germline V gene, CDR1 is SGHTA and CDR2 is FQGTGA. CDR3 in DNA: TGTGCCAGCAGCCTCAAGGGACAGGGGGCGACTGAAGCTTTCTTT. Translating gives CASSLKGQGATEAFF.

The chain joins TRBV7-9 to TRBJ2-5; either TRBD1 or TRBD2 may fit D (5 bases each). The CDR3 extends over 15 amino acids. CDR1 is SEHNR and CDR2 is FQNEAQ in the germline V gene (reference sequence). Trimming took 0 bases from V and 2 from J, leaving 10 bases between them. CDR3 loop: CASSLAGTIQETQYF. The CDR3 DNA is TGTGCCAGCAGCTTAGCCGGGACCATTCAAGAGACCCAGTACTTC. Variable domain in full (rest from reference TRBV7-9 and TRBJ2-5): DTGVSQNPRHKITKRGQNVTFRCDPISEHNRLYWYRQTLGQGPEFLTYFQNEAQLEKSRLLSDRFSAERPKGSFSTLEIQRTEQGDSAMYLCASSLAGTIQETQYFGPGTRLLVL.

The CDR3: CASSVGPQSGRRTDTQYF. The CDR3 bases are TGTGCCAGCAGCGTAGGACCCCAAAGCGGGAGACGTACAGATACGCAGTATTTT. The V and J genes are TRBV9 and TRBJ2-3; 8 nucleotides line up with TRBD2. Looked up from germline, CDR1 is SGDLS and CDR2 is YYNGEE. J gave up 3 bases and V 0 bases, and 12 bases lay outside the gene matches. The CDR3 is 18 amino acids.

This clone turned up a few times. The chain carries TRBV27 and TRBJ1-1, with D possibly matching TRBD1 (6 bases). CDR3 size: 13 residues. Germline V gene lookup returns CDR1 MNHEY and CDR2 SMNVEV (reference sequence). Deletions cut 4 bases from V and 11 bases from J, with 17 bases between. The CDR3 DNA sequence: TGTGCCAGCAGTTCGACCCCCGGGACATCGGCTTTCTTT. Protein: CASSSTPGTSAFF.

This clone was found once. The CDR3 loop reads CASSLEPLANTGELFF. The CDR3 nucleotides are TGCGCCAGCAGCTTGGAGCCCCTCGCGAACACCGGGGAGCTGTTTTTT. V gene TRBV5-1 combines with J gene TRBJ2-2; D is uncertain. Germline V gives CDR1 SGHRS, CDR2 YFSETQ. V was clipped by 0 bases and J by 0 bases, with 9 bases between them. This CDR3 has 16 amino acids.

This chain links TRBV13 with TRBJ1-1; the D gene is possibly TRBD1 (5 bases). The V and J ends lost 7 bases and 4 bases respectively, with 16 bases between them. The CDR3 has 14 residues. Germline V gene lookup returns CDR1 PRHDT and CDR2 FYEKMQ (reference sequence). The CDR3 bases are TGTGCCAGCACCCTACCGGGGCCGAGCACTGAAGCTTTCTTT. Translated, it gives CASTLPGPSTEAFF. Combining the CDR3 with reference TRBV13 and TRBJ1-1 gives the whole variable domain AAGVIQSPRHLIKEKRETATLKCYPIPRHDTVYWYQQGPGQDPQFLISFYEKMQSDKGSIPDRFSAQQFSDYHSELNMSSLELGDSALYFCASTLPGPSTEAFFGQGTRLTVV.

The chain carries TRBV5-1 and TRBJ2-7, with TRBD1 matching 7 bases. The CDR3 has 14 residues. Unmatched junction bases numbered 7, after V lost 4 bases and J lost 3 bases. In germline, CDR1 is SGHRS, CDR2 YFSETQ. The CDR3 coding sequence is TGCGCCAGCAGCGTGACAGGGACGTTCTACGAGCAGTACTTC. Its translation: CASSVTGTFYEQYF.

The V and J genes are TRBV6-5 and TRBJ2-6; unclear D gene. Looked up from germline, CDR1 is MNHEY and CDR2 is SVGAGI. Deletions cut 5 bases from V and 6 bases from J, with 8 bases between. The CDR3 contains 13 residues. Here the CDR3 DNA reads TGTGCCAGCAGTACGATACAGGCCAACGTCCTGACTTTC. Amino acids: CASSTIQANVLTF.

The J gene is TRBJ2-1, the V gene TRBV9; 10 positions match TRBD2. The CDR3 sequence is 17 residues long. Germline CDR1 and CDR2: SGDLS and YYNGEE. V lost 0 bases, J lost 5 bases, and 8 bases stayed unmatched. This CDR3 reads CASSVAGLAGANNEQFF. CDR3 nucleotides: TGTGCCAGCAGCGTAGCTGGGCTAGCGGGAGCAAACAATGAGCAGTTCTTC. The variable domain in full, completed from reference TRBV9 and TRBJ2-1, reads DSGVTQTPKHLITATGQRVTLRCSPRSGDLSVYWYQQSLDQGLQFLIQYYNGEERAKGNILERFSAQQFPDLHSELNLSSLELGDSALYFCASSVAGLAGANNEQFFGPGTRLTVL.

This chain links TRBV4-1 with TRBJ1-5; TRBD1 matches at 7 bases. The germline gives CDR1 MGHRA, CDR2 YSYEKL. V shed 3 bases, J shed 7 bases, and the junction held 9 bases outside the gene matches. This CDR3 is 15 amino acids long. The CDR3 DNA sequence: TGCGCCAGCAGCCAGACGGGACAGCACGACCAGCCCCAGCATTTT. Protein sequence: CASSQTGQHDQPQHF.

A note on this clone: Other nucleotide sequences in the sample specify the same CDR3. This rearrangement joins TRBV5-1 to TRBJ2-7; D may be TRBD2 (5 bases). The germline gives CDR1 SGHRS, CDR2 YFSETQ. V was pared by 0 bases and J by 2 bases, with 12 bases between. The length of the CDR3 is 15 residues. This CDR3 reads CASSLGGSGTYEQYF. DNA for the CDR3: TGCGCCAGCAGCTTGGGAGGGTCCGGTACCTACGAGCAGTACTTC.

The chain is built from TRBV10-1 and TRBJ2-5; 7 nucleotides line up with TRBD1. Trimming removed 0 bases from V and 0 bases from J; junction bases left unmatched: 4. This CDR3 is 16 amino acids long. CDR1 is WNHNN, CDR2 SYGVQD, per germline (reference sequence). The CDR3 coding sequence is TGCGCCAGCAGTGAGTCATGGACAGGCTACCAAGAGACCCAGTACTTC. It encodes CASSESWTGYQETQYF.

The chain couples TRBV2 to TRBJ1-1; unclear D gene. The V gene's germline CDR1 is SNHLY and CDR2 FYNNEI. V was shortened by 4 bases and J by 5 bases, with 5 bases between the two germline ends. This CDR3 comprises 11 residues. This chain's CDR3 is CASSVQTEAFF. CDR3 DNA sequence: TGTGCCAGCAGTGTCCAGACTGAAGCTTTCTTT.

The chain joins TRBV2 to TRBJ1-1; 8 nucleotides match TRBD1. Germline loops: CDR1 SNHLY, CDR2 FYNNEI. Trimming took 7 bases from V and 5 from J; bases not matched to a gene: 12. The CDR3 has 15 amino acids. CDR3 amino acids: CASNTGGVIGTEAFF. CDR3 DNA sequence: TGTGCCAGCAACACAGGGGGGGTGATTGGAACTGAAGCTTTCTTT.

J is TRBJ2-1 and V is TRBV15; D perhaps matches TRBD2 (6 bases). The length of the CDR3 is 15 residues. The V gene's germline CDR1 is LNHNV and CDR2 YYDKDF (reference sequence). The ends were cut back, 1 base at V and 12 bases at J, with 19 bases in the middle. CDR3 sequence: CATSRGQLGLATQFF. The CDR3 DNA is TGTGCCACCAGCAGAGGCCAGTTGGGACTTGCTACGCAGTTCTTC.

The chain recombines TRBV6-1 with TRBJ2-2, with 11 nucleotides matching TRBD2. Trimming took 1 base from V and 2 from J; bases not matched to a gene: 3. The germline CDR1 and CDR2 sequences are MNHNS and SASEGT. This CDR3 has 17 residues. The CDR3 bases are TGTGCCAGCAGTGAAGGGACTAGCGGGTACAACACCGGGGAGCTGTTTTTT. This gives the protein CASSEGTSGYNTGELFF.